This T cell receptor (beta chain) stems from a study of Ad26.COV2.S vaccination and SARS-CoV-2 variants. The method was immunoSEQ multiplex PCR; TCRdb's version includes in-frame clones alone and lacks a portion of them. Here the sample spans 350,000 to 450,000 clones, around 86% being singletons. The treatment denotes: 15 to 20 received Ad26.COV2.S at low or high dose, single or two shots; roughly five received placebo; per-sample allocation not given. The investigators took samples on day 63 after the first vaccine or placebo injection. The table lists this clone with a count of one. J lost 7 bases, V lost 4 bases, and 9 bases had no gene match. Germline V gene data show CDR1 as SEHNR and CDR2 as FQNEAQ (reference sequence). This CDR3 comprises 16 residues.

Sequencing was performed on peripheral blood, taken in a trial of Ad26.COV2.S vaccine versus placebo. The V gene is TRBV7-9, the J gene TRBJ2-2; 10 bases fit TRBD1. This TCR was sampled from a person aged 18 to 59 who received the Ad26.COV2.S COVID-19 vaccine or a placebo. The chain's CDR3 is CASSSPGQGYIGELFF. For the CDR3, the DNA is TGTGCCAGCAGCTCACCGGGACAGGGGTATATCGGGGAGCTGTTTTTT. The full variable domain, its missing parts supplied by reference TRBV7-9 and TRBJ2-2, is DTGVSQNPRHKITKRGQNVTFRCDPISEHNRLYWYRQTLGQGPEFLTYFQNEAQLEKSRLLSDRFSAERPKGSFSTLEIQRTEQGDSAMYLCASSSPGQGYIGELFFGEGSRLTVL.